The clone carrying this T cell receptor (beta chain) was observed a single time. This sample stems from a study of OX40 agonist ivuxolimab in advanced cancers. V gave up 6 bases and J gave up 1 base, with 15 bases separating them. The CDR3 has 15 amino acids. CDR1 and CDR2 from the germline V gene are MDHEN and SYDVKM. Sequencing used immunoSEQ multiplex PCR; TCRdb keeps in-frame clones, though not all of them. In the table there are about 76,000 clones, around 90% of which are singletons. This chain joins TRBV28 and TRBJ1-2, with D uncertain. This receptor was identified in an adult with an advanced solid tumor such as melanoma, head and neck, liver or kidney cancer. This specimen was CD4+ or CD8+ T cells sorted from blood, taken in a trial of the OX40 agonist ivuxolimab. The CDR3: CASSHQRAGNYGYTF. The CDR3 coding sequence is TGTGCCAGCAGCCACCAAAGGGCGGGTAACTATGGCTACACCTTC.